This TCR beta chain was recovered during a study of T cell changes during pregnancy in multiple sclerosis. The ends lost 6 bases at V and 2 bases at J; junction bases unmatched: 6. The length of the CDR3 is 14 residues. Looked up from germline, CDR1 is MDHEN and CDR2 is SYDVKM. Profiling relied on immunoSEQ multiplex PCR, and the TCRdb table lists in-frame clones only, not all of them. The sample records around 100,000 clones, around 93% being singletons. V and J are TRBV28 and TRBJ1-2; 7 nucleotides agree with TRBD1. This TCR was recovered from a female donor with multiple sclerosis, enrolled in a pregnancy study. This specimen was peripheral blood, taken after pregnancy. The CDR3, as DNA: TGTGCCAGCAGAATCCAACAGGGGAACTATGGCTACACCTTC. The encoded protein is CASRIQQGNYGYTF.